The clone carrying this T cell receptor (beta chain) was seen a few times. Using its own MiXCR run on the 5' RACE reads, TCRdb lists one record per CDR3 protein. The table includes about 470,000 distinct CDR3 sequences, 20% to 30% detected once. These data are taken from a study of T-cell memory formation after mild COVID-19. Study-wide context: Each donor largely had its own TCR clusters.

The CDR3 has 15 residues. Trimming cost V 2 bases and J 4 bases, with 14 bases left between them. Per the germline V gene, CDR1 is MNHEY and CDR2 is SVGAGI. Material for sequencing was PBMCs or a T cell subset sorted from them (not recorded which). The source of this sequence is an adult woman who had mild COVID-19 (a few samples of this study predate the infection). Cell type and time point are not known. The gene calls are TRBV6-5 and TRBJ1-2, with a possible D match to TRBD1 (5 bases). The CDR3 is CASSYGGIPPYGYTF. The DNA for the CDR3 is TGTGCCAGCAGTTACGGGGGAATTCCCCCCTATGGCTACACCTTC.